This T cell receptor (beta chain) was found in a study of OX40 agonist ivuxolimab in advanced cancers. Study-wide results and caveats: Circulating CD4+ and CD8+ T cells showed clonal expansion by week 6 at 0.1 to 3.0 mg/kg.

As regards this clone: Its antigen is still unknown.

Profiled with immunoSEQ multiplex PCR; TCRdb holds only in-frame clones, not every one. The sample shows tens of thousands of clones, around nine tenths of them seen only once. The clonotype was recovered from an adult with an advanced solid tumor such as melanoma, head and neck, liver or kidney cancer. The specimen comprised CD4+ or CD8+ T cells sorted from blood, sampled in a trial of the OX40 agonist ivuxolimab.

Here the CDR3 DNA reads TGTGCCAGTAGTATAGAAGGACTCCTATTCAATCAGCCCCAGCATTTT. Its protein is CASSIEGLLFNQPQHF. This chain links TRBV19 with TRBJ1-5; D call uncertain. V shed 0 bases and J shed 3 bases, with 12 bases lying between them. CDR1 is LNHDA, CDR2 SQIVND, per germline (reference sequence). The CDR3 is 16 residues long.